Detailed here is one T cell receptor (beta chain). Its antigen is not yet known. Base qualities are missing; no much larger clone stands one base away. TCRbeta CDR3 regions were amplified from genomic DNA using the immunoSEQ Assay, a bias-controlled multiplex PCR. In the source study's methods: Nucleated cell counts per sample were estimated from amplification of reference gene primers within the assay. To quantify the absolute abundance of each unique TCRbeta CDR3 rearrangement, sequence reads were collapsed and filtered. For each sample, productive Simpson clonality was calculated as the square root of Simpson's diversity index across productive rearrangements. This is the immuneACCESS table as TCRdb keeps it, with only in-frame sequences that have V and J called. A part of the clones is gone; compared with another copy, unresolved V genes explain less than half, and the rest is unexplained. The V and J calls and the clone size are those of that table, but D and trimming were determined from the DNA. This sample lists about 20,000 clones; approximately 91% were detected once. About 7.4% of the sample is in the top ten clones.

The entry originates in a study of blood T cell repertoires in COVID-19 (dated by TCRdb to the early 2020s). Context from the whole study: Collaborator samples came from the United States, Italy and Spain and covered acute and convalescent phases of COVID-19. The repertoires were released in a freely available public database meant as a resource for research on the immune response to SARS-CoV-2. The dataset comprised deeply sampled blood TCRbeta repertoires from subjects exposed to, actively infected with, or recovered from COVID-19. Where available, HLA class I and class II types were taken from metadata supplied by the sample provider and were not determined by assay-based typing. The sample metadata nearly always contained a de-identified subject ID, COVID-19 status, age in years and sex. Samples came from the ongoing ImmuneRACE study (first 160 participants) plus 1,254 subjects from 6 global collaborators. The prospective study material was composed of cDNA or gDNA derived from T cells, B-cell-depleted T cells, or PBMCs.

The CDR3 contains 14 residues, cysteine and phenylalanine counted. Only the CDR3 DNA stays, 42 bases, in frame from base 1. V ends up 5 bases short and J 6 bases short, with an unmatched junction base count of 5. CDR1 and CDR2 are drawn from the germline V gene: MDHEN, SYDVKM. Each collaborating institution followed its own protocols to collect whole blood in K2EDTA tubes. For TCRbeta analysis, collaborator samples were shipped as frozen whole blood, as isolated PBMCs, or as DNA extracted from either sample type. What the study reported, not specific to this receptor: How much clinical and demographic metadata was included differed by source and by participant, and the metadata was provided uncurated.

Sequencing was carried out using peripheral blood. This receptor was identified in a man aged 65-85 years with active COVID-19. The V gene is TRBV28 and the J gene is TRBJ1-4, with 8 junctional bases fitting TRBD1. The CDR3 in this case is CASSVTGGDEKLFF. The bases are TGTGCCAGCAGTGTCACAGGGGGGGATGAAAAACTGTTTTTT.